These 18 T cell receptor beta chains originate from one sample sequenced in a study of blood T cell repertoires in COVID-19 (dated by TCRdb to 2019 to 2021). Library prep was done by the immunoSEQ multiplex PCR assay. TCRdb took this table from immuneACCESS and kept in-frame rearrangements with V and J called. Such tables lack part of the clones; where checked against another copy, unresolved V genes explain under half of the gap, and the rest is unexplained. Counted in this sample were 50,000 to 65,000 clones; approximately 92% of them appeared once. The ten largest clones take up approximately 4.6% of the sample. The material sequenced was peripheral blood. Receptors originate from a middle-aged man with active COVID-19.

This chain links TRBV15 with TRBJ1-1; D is unresolved. The V gene's germline CDR1 is LNHNV and CDR2 YYDKDF (reference sequence). V gave up 0 bases and J gave up 7 bases, with 9 bases separating them. The CDR3 has 13 amino acids. The CDR3 region has the DNA TGTGCCACCAGCAGAGACCGGGTTGGTGAAGCTTTCTTT. This encodes CATSRDRVGEAFF. The full variable domain, rest sourced from reference TRBV15 and TRBJ1-1, is DAMVIQNPRYQVTQFGKPVTLSCSQTLNHNVMYWYQQKSSQAPKLLFHYYDKDFNNEADTPDNFQSRRPNTSFCFLDIRSPGLGDTAMYLCATSRDRVGEAFFGQGTRLTVV.

The chain is built from TRBV6-2 or TRBV6-3 and TRBJ2-3, with D maybe TRBD1 (6 bases). Germline assignment: CDR1 MNHEY and CDR2 SVGEGT. CDR3 size: 13 residues. Deletions cut 6 bases from V and 3 bases from J, with 10 bases between. CDR3 sequence reads: CASSRDRTDTQYF. For the CDR3, the DNA is TGTGCCAGCAGCCGCGACAGGACAGATACGCAGTATTTT.

The CDR3 loop reads CASSPSSGTGVYEQYF. The CDR3, as DNA: TGTGCCAGCAGCCCATCAAGCGGGACAGGCGTCTACGAGCAGTACTTC. This chain links TRBV7-9 with TRBJ2-7, with a possible D match to TRBD1 (8 bases). CDR1 is SEHNR and CDR2 is FQNEAQ in the germline V gene (reference sequence). The CDR3 spans 16 residues. Trimming removed 5 bases from V and 3 bases from J, with 20 bases in between.

The gene calls are TRBV6-1 and TRBJ1-4; possible D gene TRBD1, 6 bases. CDR3 length: 16 amino acids. V lost 6 bases and J lost 0, with 14 bases in between. The germline gives CDR1 MNHNS, CDR2 SASEGT. CDR3 bases: TGTGCCAGCAGCGAACAGGGTTATTCAACTAATGAAAAACTGTTTTTT. This translates into CASSEQGYSTNEKLFF.

V is TRBV19 and J is TRBJ2-1; 15 positions match TRBD2. The CDR3 length is 15 residues. V shed 6 bases and J 10 bases; nucleotides not matched to a gene: 7. Germline values: CDR1 LNHDA, CDR2 SQIVND (reference sequence). This CDR3 reads CASRRSGTSGREQFF. CDR3 DNA sequence: TGTGCCAGTAGACGCTCCGGGACTAGCGGGAGGGAGCAGTTCTTC. Full variable domain (missing parts from reference TRBV19 and TRBJ2-1): DGGITQSPKYLFRKEGQNVTLSCEQNLNHDAMYWYRQDPGQGLRLIYYSQIVNDFQKGDIAEGYSVSREKKESFPLTVTSAQKNPTAFYLCASRRSGTSGREQFFGPGTRLTVL.

V gene TRBV20-1 combines with J gene TRBJ2-3; 7 bases line up with TRBD2. Germline V gene data show CDR1 as DFQATT and CDR2 as SNEGSKA (reference sequence). J was trimmed by 7 bases and V by 3 bases; bases with no gene match: 13. CDR3 length: 15 amino acids. CDR3 bases: TGCAGTGCTAGTCGGGCTAGCGGAACCTCAAATACGCAGTATTTT. Translating it yields CSASRASGTSNTQYF.

The genes are TRBV7-9 and TRBJ1-6; TRBD1 matches at 8 bases. The CDR3 sequence is 15 residues long. Trimming took 5 bases from V and 9 from J; bases not matched to a gene: 9. From germline, CDR1 is SEHNR and CDR2 FQNEAQ (reference sequence). CDR3 sequence reads: CASSPEDRVLSPLHF. DNA of the CDR3: TGTGCCAGCAGCCCAGAGGACAGGGTCCTTTCACCCCTCCACTTT.

The chain recombines TRBV28 with TRBJ2-5, with 9 bases fitting TRBD2. With 3 bases clipped from V and 4 bases from J, the junction kept 6 bases outside the gene matches. Germline V gene sequence: CDR1 MDHEN, CDR2 SYDVKM. This CDR3 comprises 15 residues. In nucleotides, the CDR3 is TGTGCCAGCAGTTTCGCGGGAGGGCCGAGAGAGACCCAGTACTTC. This encodes CASSFAGGPRETQYF.

The gene calls are TRBV29-1 and TRBJ1-1; 10 bases fit TRBD1. The CDR3 covers 14 residues. CDR1 is SQVTM, CDR2 ANQGSEA, per germline. V lost 7 bases to trimming and J lost 7 bases; unmatched junction nucleotides: 12. The DNA of the CDR3 is TGCAGCGCCTCAACCGGGACAGGGGCCGTTGAAGCTTTCTTT. Amino acids: CSASTGTGAVEAFF.

The table lists this clone with a count of one. This chain joins TRBV5-5 and TRBJ1-3, with D maybe TRBD1 (5 bases). V lost 2 bases and J lost 1, with 13 bases in between. The CDR3 length is 16 residues. Germline CDR1 SGHKS, CDR2 YYEKEE (reference sequence). The CDR3, as DNA: TGTGCCAGCAGCTTCGACAGCCCCACATCTGGAAACACCATATATTTT. Encoded protein: CASSFDSPTSGNTIYF.

This chain links TRBV18 with TRBJ1-3; D is perhaps TRBD1 (6 bases). Germline V gives CDR1 KGHSH, CDR2 LQKENI. This CDR3 is 17 amino acids long. With 3 bases removed from V and 3 bases from J, the gap between germline ends came to 18 bases. The CDR3: CASSPYRGGIVGNTIYF. The CDR3 nucleotides are TGTGCCAGCTCACCCTACCGGGGGGGCATTGTTGGAAACACCATATATTTT.

This chain connects TRBV28 to TRBJ2-5, with a tentative D call TRBD1 (6 bases). CDR1 is MDHEN, CDR2 SYDVKM, per germline. This CDR3 spans 17 amino acids. V was clipped by 10 bases and J by 3 bases, with 27 bases between them. The DNA of the CDR3 is TGTGCCACCACCGAAGTACTAGGGGGAGAAGGGAAAGAGACCCAGTACTTC. Protein sequence: CATTEVLGGEGKETQYF.

The V and J genes are TRBV19 and TRBJ1-4; TRBD1 might be the D (6 bases). The germline V and J ends were trimmed by 5 bases and 7 bases, with 17 bases remaining between them. The V gene's germline CDR1 is LNHDA and CDR2 SQIVND (reference sequence). The CDR3 consists of 15 residues. For the CDR3, the DNA is TGTGCCAGTAGTCCCCTGGGCAGGGGAGCTGAAAAACTGTTTTTT. This codes for CASSPLGRGAEKLFF.

CDR3 protein: CASSSGTGDGYTF. CDR3 sequence (DNA): TGCGCCAGCAGCTCCGGGACAGGGGACGGCTACACCTTC. The chain carries TRBV5-1 and TRBJ1-2; TRBD1 aligns across 10 bases. Germline V CDR1 and CDR2: SGHRS, YFSETQ. The CDR3 runs to 13 residues. Trimming cost V 3 bases and J 8 bases; bases outside gene matches: 4.

The chain carries TRBV6-6 and TRBJ2-7; D may be TRBD1 (5 bases). Germline V gene data show CDR1 as MNHNY and CDR2 as SVGAGI (reference sequence). There are 14 residues in the CDR3. The V and J ends lost 5 bases and 2 bases respectively, with 13 bases between them. Here the CDR3 reads CASSRYAGTYEQYF. As DNA, the CDR3 is TGTGCCAGCAGTCGCTACGCAGGGACCTACGAGCAGTACTTC.

The J gene is TRBJ2-2, the V gene TRBV6-7; TRBD1 matches 10 bases. TRBV6-7 is an open reading frame whose function is uncertain. After removal of 8 bases from V and 7 bases from J, the junction contained 13 bases not matched to a gene. The CDR3 length is 16 residues. The CDR3 sequence: CASPLSRQGANGELFF. For the CDR3, the DNA is TGTGCCAGCCCCCTGTCTCGACAGGGGGCGAACGGGGAGCTGTTTTTT.

This sequence joins TRBV19 and TRBJ1-5; D remains ambiguous. Deletions cut 2 bases from V and 1 base from J, with 9 bases between. The CDR3 is made up of 15 amino acids. Germline loops: CDR1 LNHDA, CDR2 SQIVND (reference sequence). The CDR3 protein is CASSITGGSNQPQHF. The CDR3 nucleotides are TGTGCCAGTAGTATAACCGGAGGGAGCAATCAGCCCCAGCATTTT.

The V gene is TRBV10-3, the J gene TRBJ1-2; D is perhaps TRBD1 (5 bases). V dropped 7 bases and J dropped 4 bases, with 16 bases sitting between them. The CDR3 is 14 amino acids. Germline V gene sequence: CDR1 ENHRY, CDR2 SYGVKD. Written as DNA, the CDR3 is TGTGCCATCAAGCAGGGCGGTAGGTTCTATGGCTACACCTTC. As protein: CAIKQGGRFYGYTF.